This TCR beta chain was recovered during a study of shared clonotypes between healthy human individuals. Points on this clone: No antigen is known for it.

All donors qualified as healthy HIV-negative adults and had experienced no recent acute infections or vaccinations. There are 14 residues in the CDR3. The J segment lost 7 bases and the V segment lost 0 bases, leaving 6 bases of the junction unmatched. Germline-derived CDR1 and CDR2 are SGHKS and YYEKEE (reference sequence). Here immunoSEQ multiplex PCR was the method, and the copy in TCRdb shows in-frame clones only, minus some. The sample has 2 million to 2.5 million clones, 93% seen once. Study outcomes and limitations: Rarefaction curves obtained for sorted subsets showed sequencing incomplete despite large depth.

Sequencing was carried out using naive CD4+ T cells from PBMCs. The subset denotes: CD45RA+ positively selected. J is TRBJ1-2 and V is TRBV5-5; 7 bases map to TRBD1. The TCR comes from a man between 18 and 35 years old in good health. Some clones in this sample may be carry-over from other donors' samples. The DNA for the CDR3 is TGTGCCAGCAGCTTGGCCTCTCGGGACAGTGGCTACACCTTC. Translated: CASSLASRDSGYTF.